The present T cell receptor (beta chain) was sequenced within a study of blood T cell repertoires in COVID-19 (TCRdb year 2020). Concerning the study at large: Samples from collaborators originated in the United States, Italy and Spain and spanned both the acute and convalescent phases of COVID-19. The material from the prospective study consisted of cDNA or gDNA derived from T cells, B-cell-depleted T cells, or PBMCs. Subjects who had been exposed to COVID-19, were actively infected with it, or had recovered from it provided the deeply sampled blood TCRbeta repertoires that made up the dataset. A freely available public database, intended as a resource for researchers studying the immune response to SARS-CoV-2, is where the repertoires were released. The samples were drawn from two sources: the first 160 participants of the ongoing ImmuneRACE study, and over 950 subjects contributed by 6 global collaborators. A de-identified subject ID, COVID-19 status, age in years and sex were almost always included in the sample metadata. Where HLA class I and class II types were available, the types were taken from metadata supplied by the sample provider, not from assay-based typing. General study outcomes and caveats: How much clinical and demographic metadata was included differed by source and by participant, and the metadata was provided uncurated.

V is pruned by 5 bases and J by 7 bases, leaving 14 bases of the junction without a gene match. Reading the germline V gene (reference sequence) gives CDR1 SEHNR and CDR2 FQNEAQ. From its cysteine to its phenylalanine, the CDR3 spans 16 amino acids. The sequence is cut down to CDR3 DNA, 48 bases in frame from base 1. In this sample, this clone turned up a few times. Its antigen is unknown. The record has no base qualities; no much larger clone is one base away. Each collaborating institution followed its own protocols to collect whole blood in K2EDTA tubes. For TCRbeta analysis, collaborators shipped samples as frozen whole blood, isolated PBMCs, or DNA extracted from either of those sample types. TCRbeta CDR3 regions were amplified from genomic DNA using the immunoSEQ Assay, a bias-controlled multiplex PCR. Concerning the study's data processing: The number of nucleated cells in each sample was estimated by amplification of reference gene primers within the assay. To quantify the absolute abundance of each unique TCRbeta CDR3 rearrangement, sequence reads were collapsed and filtered. For each sample, productive Simpson clonality was calculated as the square root of Simpson's diversity index over productive rearrangements. TCRdb's version of the immuneACCESS table is confined to in-frame rearrangements and falls short of the full clone set. An unresolved V gene accounts for under half of the shortfall where checked; the remainder is of unknown origin. The DNA was the basis for D and trimming; V, J and clone size are from that table. This sample holds about 150,000 clones; roughly 80% were observed only once. The ten top clones hold approximately 30% of the sample.

Sequenced input: peripheral blood. The clonotype comes from a woman aged 55-69 years with acute or convalescent COVID-19. The chain is assembled from TRBV7-9 and TRBJ2-3, with TRBD2 identical over 8 junction bases. In nucleotides, the sequence is TGTGCCAGCAGCCCCCGCGTCGGGGGGGCACGACATACGCAGTATTTT. The encoded protein is CASSPRVGGARHTQYF.